The T cell receptor beta chain under discussion was sequenced for a study of T cell repertoires in cytomegalovirus infection. As for the study in general: Evidence of both CMV infection and a matching HLA type came from public TCR beta signatures. Study-wide points: Clonotype analysis showed dominance of the ex vivo response by HLA-C-restricted CMV-specific TCR beta clonotypes. Of the TCR beta families, the public ones yielded a cumulative frequency that identified carriers of CMV plus the relevant HLA.

TCRdb ran MiXCR on the reads and lists one entry per CDR3 protein. The sample includes some 280,000 distinct CDR3 sequences, approximately 14% seen only once; the top ten take 8.5% to 9%. This CDR3 comprises 15 residues. The V end was cut by 3 bases, the J end by 6 bases, with 17 bases between. Looked up from germline, CDR1 is DFQATT and CDR2 is SNEGSKA (reference sequence). Remarks on this clonotype: Its antigen is still unknown.

This clonotype was sampled from a human donor in good health (CMV status not recorded). Some clones in this sample may be carry-over from other donors' samples. The genes are TRBV20-1 and TRBJ2-2; D could derive from TRBD1 or TRBD2 (5 bases each). Sequencing used PBMCs. The CDR3 DNA reads TGCAGTGCTAGTGGGGGAAACAGTGGACCCGGGGAGCTGTTTTTT. Its protein product is CSASGGNSGPGELFF.